This TCR beta chain stems from a study of CD8 T cells in ankylosing spondylitis. The table lists this clonotype with a few counts. What it recognizes is unknown. General observations from the study: Apparently characteristic of ankylosing spondylitis blood was a TCR beta motif (about eight highly homologous variants).

TCRdb re-called the 5' RACE reads with MiXCR, one entry per CDR3 protein. The top ten clones hold 0.45% to 0.6% of a sample with 750,000 to 850,000 distinct CDR3 sequences, 12% of them seen once. The receptor's source is a male donor with ankylosing spondylitis. Sequencing was carried out using blood, either unsorted or a sorted T cell fraction (not recorded which).

The CDR3 nucleotides are TGTGCCAGCAGTTCGACAGGGGGGAGCCACGAGCAGTACTTC. Protein: CASSSTGGSHEQYF. V usage is TRBV12-3 or TRBV12-4 and J usage is TRBJ2-7; 9 bases map to TRBD1. J lost 5 bases, V lost 4 bases, and 6 bases had no gene match. CDR3 length equals 14 residues.